Included here is one T cell receptor beta chain sequence, with context. Its specificity is unknown. TCRdb used MiXCR to reprocess the 5' RACE reads, holding one entry per CDR3 protein. Here the sample spans a few hundred thousand distinct CDR3 sequences, about 10% being singletons. CDR3 length equals 14 residues. V was pared by 7 bases and J by 0 bases, with 10 bases between. The data originate from a study of identical twins. General study results and limits: Analyses of zero insertions could be partly confounded by invariant MAIT and iNKT cells. Fewer insertions characterized abundant cord blood beta clonotypes, whereas memory repertoires showed none. Researchers reported excess low generation probability among twin-shared out-of-frame alpha sequences. Models underestimated out-of-frame TCR alpha sharing in monozygotic twins.

The sequence was collected from a woman in her forties or fifties in good health. This chain joins TRBV12-3 or TRBV12-4 and TRBJ2-1; no reliable D call. Sequencing used naive T cells sorted from blood. The CDR3 DNA follows: TGTGCCAGCACGAGAGGAGTCTCCTACAATGAGCAGTTCTTC. This gives the protein CASTRGVSYNEQFF.